This paragraph covers one TCR beta chain sequence. The entry originates in a study of shared clonotypes between healthy human individuals. Every subset had its genomic DNA shared out evenly among several immunoSEQ plates. Clones were read by immunoSEQ multiplex PCR, and TCRdb kept only the in-frame ones, dropping some. The sample lists over a million clones, around 74% occurring once. The V end was cut by 3 bases, the J end by 7 bases, with 13 bases between. Germline V CDR1 and CDR2: SGHDT, YYEEEE. The CDR3 covers 14 residues. The chain couples TRBV5-6 to TRBJ1-4; a weak D match, TRBD1 (6 bases). The specimen sequenced was memory CD4+ T cells sorted from blood. Subset reported: CD45RA-negative fraction. This receptor was identified in a man between 18 and 35 years old in good health. CDR3 region: CASSSTGFSEKLFF. The CDR3 DNA is TGTGCCAGCAGCTCTACAGGGTTTTCTGAAAAACTGTTTTTT.